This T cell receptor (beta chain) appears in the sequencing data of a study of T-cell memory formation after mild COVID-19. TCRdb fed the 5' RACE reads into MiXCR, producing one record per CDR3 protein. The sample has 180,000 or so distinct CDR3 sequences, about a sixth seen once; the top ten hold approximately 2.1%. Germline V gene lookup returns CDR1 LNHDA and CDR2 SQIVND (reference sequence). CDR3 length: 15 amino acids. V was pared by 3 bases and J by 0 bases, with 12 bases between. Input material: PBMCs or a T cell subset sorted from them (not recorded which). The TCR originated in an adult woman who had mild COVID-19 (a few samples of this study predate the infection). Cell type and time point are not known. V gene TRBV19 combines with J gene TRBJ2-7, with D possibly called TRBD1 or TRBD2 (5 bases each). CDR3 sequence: CASSMGTLSSYEQYF. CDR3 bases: TGTGCCAGTAGTATGGGGACCCTGAGCTCCTACGAGCAGTACTTC. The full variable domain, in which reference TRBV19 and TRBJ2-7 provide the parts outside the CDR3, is DGGITQSPKYLFRKEGQNVTLSCEQNLNHDAMYWYRQDPGQGLRLIYYSQIVNDFQKGDIAEGYSVSREKKESFPLTVTSAQKNPTAFYLCASSMGTLSSYEQYFGPGTRLTVT.